This T cell receptor (beta chain) stems from a study of regulatory T cells in long-lasting Graves disease. Germline V CDR1 and CDR2: GTSNPN, SVGIG (reference sequence). The ends were cut back, 0 bases at V and 1 base at J, with 6 bases in the middle. This CDR3 comprises 13 residues. Worth noting for this clonotype: Its antigen remains unidentified.

Regarding time point: newly diagnosed GD, antithyroid drugs for less than 3 months. Making the TCR library involved RNA that had been extracted from PBMCs. Graves' disease diagnoses followed American Thyroid Association guidelines. Building the TCR beta libraries relied on iRepertoire HTBI primers, and CDR3 regions underwent Arm-PCR. Each CDR3 protein is one row after TCRdb ran MiXCR on the multiplex PCR reads. The top ten clones hold 15% to 20% of a sample with fewer than 650,000 distinct CDR3 sequences, less than 20% of them seen once. Study-wide results and caveats: Under persistent disease, TRBV28, TRBJ1-2 and TRBJ2-5 were used preferentially.

These data were likewise used in another study, on T cells in Graves' hyperthyroidism and ophthalmopathy. That paper notes: Used for diagnoses were clinical symptoms, serum thyroxine and TRAb, thyroid ultrasound and orbital computed tomography. Ophthalmopathy was identified by the model a median roughly six months ahead of onset.

The source was peripheral blood mononuclear cells (PBMCs), collected at new diagnosis, from a patient treated with antithyroid drugs. The clonotype originates from a woman aged 30 to 39 with Graves disease. The chain combines TRBV30 with TRBJ2-5; D unresolved. The CDR3 region is CAWSVFAQETQYF. The CDR3, as DNA: TGTGCCTGGAGTGTATTTGCCCAAGAGACCCAGTACTTC.